The next 9 T cell receptor beta chains were all read from a single sample in a study of blood T cell repertoires in COVID-19. The data were produced by immunoSEQ multiplex PCR, yet TCRdb's version contains in-frame clones alone and is incomplete. The top ten clones hold approximately 8% of a sample with 120,000 or so clones, around 87% of them seen once. Sequenced sample: peripheral blood. These receptors came from a middle-aged man with acute or convalescent COVID-19.

The chain joins TRBV9 to TRBJ2-1; 7 bases are a match to TRBD2. The junction had 3 bases not matched to a gene; V was cut back by 4 bases and J by 5 bases. The germline V gene has CDR1 SGDLS and CDR2 YYNGEE. The CDR3 consists of 13 residues. CDR3 protein: CASSTREDNEQFF. CDR3 bases: TGTGCCAGCAGCACTCGGGAGGACAATGAGCAGTTCTTC. Full variable domain (rest looked up from reference TRBV9 and TRBJ2-1): DSGVTQTPKHLITATGQRVTLRCSPRSGDLSVYWYQQSLDQGLQFLIQYYNGEERAKGNILERFSAQQFPDLHSELNLSSLELGDSALYFCASSTREDNEQFFGPGTRLTVL.

The V and J genes are TRBV5-4 and TRBJ2-5; perhaps TRBD1 as D (6 bases). The CDR3 loop spans 15 amino acids. The ends were cut back, 0 bases at V and 5 bases at J, with 14 bases in the middle. Germline V gene lookup returns CDR1 SGHNT and CDR2 YYREEE (reference sequence). The CDR3, as DNA: TGTGCCAGCAGCTTGGGGCGCACAGGGACGGAGACCCAGTACTTC. It codes for CASSLGRTGTETQYF.

The V and J genes are TRBV7-2 and TRBJ2-7, with a tentative D call TRBD2 (6 bases). The germline CDR1 and CDR2 sequences are SGHTA and FQGNSA. The CDR3 covers 15 residues. Trimming left V 5 bases short and J 2 bases short, with 16 bases between. CDR3 in amino acids: CASSLGTLSPYEQYF. CDR3 nucleotide sequence: TGTGCCAGCAGCCTCGGGACTTTATCTCCCTACGAGCAGTACTTC.

This clone was seen only once. This rearrangement joins TRBV11-2 to TRBJ2-1, with D possibly matching TRBD2 (5 bases). Germline loops: CDR1 SGHAT, CDR2 FQNNGV. Trimming took 6 bases from V and 10 from J, leaving 10 bases between them. CDR3 length equals 11 residues. CDR3: CASRNSVEQFF. Here the CDR3 DNA reads TGTGCCAGCAGGAATAGCGTCGAGCAGTTCTTC.

The chain combines TRBV6-5 with TRBJ2-7; 10 positions agree with TRBD1. V trimming: 0 bases; J trimming: 5 bases; junction bases outside the gene matches: 4. This CDR3 comprises 15 residues. The germline CDR1 and CDR2 sequences are MNHEY and SVGAGI. This CDR3 reads CASSYSGQGRNEQYF. The CDR3 DNA is TGTGCCAGCAGTTACTCGGGACAGGGGAGGAACGAGCAGTACTTC.

V gene TRBV2 combines with J gene TRBJ1-6, with 8 positions matching TRBD1. CDR1 is SNHLY and CDR2 is FYNNEI in the germline V gene. The V gene end was trimmed by 6 bases and the J gene end by 7 bases; junction bases not matched to a gene: 8. This CDR3 region has 15 residues. CDR3 residues: CASSQDRVRNSPLHF. The CDR3 DNA is TGTGCCAGCAGCCAGGACAGGGTACGAAATTCACCCCTCCACTTT.

The gene calls are TRBV30 and TRBJ1-1; D remains ambiguous. V was pared by 3 bases and J by 2 bases, with 10 bases between. CDR1 and CDR2 (germline): GTSNPN, SVGIG (reference sequence). CDR3 length equals 13 residues. The CDR3 region is CAWSVTANTEAFF. Here the CDR3 DNA reads TGTGCCTGGAGCGTAACAGCTAACACTGAAGCTTTCTTT. Combining the CDR3 with reference TRBV30 and TRBJ1-1 gives the whole variable domain SQTIHQWPATLVQPVGSPLSLECTVEGTSNPNLYWYRQAAGRGLQLLFYSVGIGQISSEVPQNLSASRPQDRQFILSSKKLLLSDSGFYLCAWSVTANTEAFFGQGTRLTVV.

The rearrangement joins TRBV3-1 (or the pseudogene TRBV3-2) to TRBJ2-1, with D tentatively TRBD2 (6 bases). V dropped 4 bases and J dropped 8 bases, with 15 bases sitting between them. The CDR3 runs to 14 residues. From germline, CDR1 is LGHDT and CDR2 YNNKEL (reference sequence). The chain's CDR3 is CASSPAGLGHEQFF. CDR3 DNA sequence: TGTGCCAGCAGCCCGGCGGGGTTAGGTCATGAGCAGTTCTTC.

The rearrangement links TRBV11-1 to TRBJ2-1, with D perhaps TRBD1 (5 bases). Germline V CDR1 and CDR2: SGHAT, FQDESV (reference sequence). The CDR3 is made up of 16 amino acids. Trimming took 5 bases from V and 8 from J, leaving 22 bases between them. The CDR3, as DNA: TGTGCCAGCAGCCGAGAAGGGGCGGATTTTCGGGATGAGCAGTTCTTC. As protein: CASSREGADFRDEQFF.